These T cell receptor beta chains were read from a single sample in a study of blood T cell repertoires in COVID-19. Clones were sequenced by immunoSEQ multiplex PCR, and TCRdb holds only the in-frame ones, with some missing. This table holds about 440,000 clones, 87% found once. Sequenced material: PBMCs or T cells enriched from blood (not recorded which). The receptors stem from a woman aged 18-29 years with acute COVID-19. The CDR3 runs from the conserved cysteine through the conserved F or W. Each record gives: J gene, clone size, D gene, V gene, CDR3 DNA, CDR3 protein. A D gene is named only where the DNA matches it firmly. Clone size is shown for a subset of rows, as once, few, many or a class of expanded clone.

TRBJ1-2 | - | TRBD1 | TRBV9 | TGTGCCAGCAGCGTAAGCCCCGGACAGGGGGCGGGGGGCTACACCTTC | CASSVSPGQGAGGYTF
TRBJ1-5 | few | TRBD1 | TRBV19 | TGTGCCAGTAGCCCCGGGACAGGGGTGAAGCCCCAGCATTTT | CASSPGTGVKPQHF
TRBJ2-3 | once | TRBD1 | TRBV19 | TGTGCCAGTAGTGACAGGGGACTTAGCACAGATACGCAGTATTTT | CASSDRGLSTDTQYF
TRBJ2-1 | - | - | TRBV5-1 | TGCGCCAGCAGCGGGGACTCGCAATCGGGGTTCTTC | CASSGDSQSGFF
TRBJ2-3 | - | TRBD2 | TRBV4-2 | TGTGCCAGCAGGACGAGCGGGGCAGGGGATACGCAGTATTTT | CASRTSGAGDTQYF
TRBJ1-1 | - | - | TRBV11-2 | TGTGCCAGCTGCGCGGGACCTGAAGCTTTCTTT | CASCAGPEAFF
TRBJ2-5 | - | - | TRBV4-1 | TGCGCCAGCAGCCAAGCCTACGCAGGGCTGAGAGAGACCCAGTACTTC | CASSQAYAGLRETQYF
TRBJ2-5 | - | - | TRBV12-1 | TGTGCCAGCAGCCCAGTTGGACTAGCGGGAGTCGGGGAGACCCAGTACTTC | CASSPVGLAGVGETQYF
TRBJ2-7 | - | TRBD1 | TRBV6-5 | TGTGCCAGCAGTTACTCCTTGGGACAGCTCTACGAGCAGTACTTC | CASSYSLGQLYEQYF
TRBJ2-7 | few | - | TRBV10-1 | TGCGCCAGCAGCGAGTCTTACTACGAGCAGTACTTC | CASSESYYEQYF
TRBJ2-5 | - | TRBD2 | TRBV19 | TGTGCCAGTAGTCCGGGACTAGCGACACAAGAGACCCAGTACTTC | CASSPGLATQETQYF
TRBJ1-2 | - | TRBD1 | TRBV19 | TGTGCCAGTAGTATAACTGGACAGGGGTTCGGCTATGGCTACACCTTC | CASSITGQGFGYGYTF
TRBJ2-2 | - | TRBD1 | TRBV4-1 | TGCGCCAGCAGTTATACAGGGGTTTACACCGGGGAGCTGTTTTTT | CASSYTGVYTGELFF
TRBJ1-2 | - | - | TRBV7-9 | TGTGCCAGCAGCTTAGCGGGAGATGGCTACACCTTC | CASSLAGDGYTF
TRBJ1-1 | once | - | TRBV3-1/TRBV3-2 | TGTGCCAGCAGCCAAAGTTCCGCAGGGTGGGATACTGAAGCTTTCTTT | CASSQSSAGWDTEAFF
TRBJ2-7 | - | TRBD2 | TRBV15 | TGTGCCACCAGCAGAGATTCTGCGGGAGTCTACGAGCAGTACTTC | CATSRDSAGVYEQYF
TRBJ1-1 | - | TRBD1 | TRBV5-1 | TGCGCCAGCAGCGTGGGACAGGGAAACACTGAAGCTTTCTTT | CASSVGQGNTEAFF
TRBJ1-1 | - | TRBD1 | TRBV4-2 | TGTGCCAGCAGACCCCATACAGGACAGGTGAACACTGAAGCTTTCTTT | CASRPHTGQVNTEAFF
TRBJ2-7 | - | - | TRBV5-1 | TGCGCCAGCAGCTTCAATGAACAGAACTACGAGCAGTACTTC | CASSFNEQNYEQYF
TRBJ1-5 | - | - | TRBV7-2 | TGTGCCAGCAGCCCACAGGGTAAGGGCAATCAGCCCCAGCATTTT | CASSPQGKGNQPQHF
TRBJ1-5 | once | - | TRBV19 | TGTGCCAGTAGTGGGGAGTACAATCAGCCCCAGCATTTT | CASSGEYNQPQHF
TRBJ2-7 | - | - | TRBV10-1 | TGCGCCAGCAGTGAGTCTTATACAGCCGAGCAGTACTTC | CASSESYTAEQYF
TRBJ1-2 | - | - | TRBV7-9 | TGTGCCAGCAGCGACGACAAGGACTATGGCTACACCTTC | CASSDDKDYGYTF
TRBJ1-5 | - | - | TRBV20-1 | TGCAGTGCTAGTAGGCGAGGGCTAAATCAGCCCCAGCATTTT | CSASRRGLNQPQHF
TRBJ2-5 | - | TRBD1 | TRBV18 | TGTGCCAGCTCACGCCGGGACAGGGGGCGAGAGACCCAGTACTTC | CASSRRDRGRETQYF
TRBJ1-1 | once | - | TRBV11-2 | TGTGCCAGCAGCTTAGATCGCGACACCCCTTTCTTT | CASSLDRDTPFF
TRBJ1-5 | - | TRBD1 | TRBV19 | TGTGCCAGTAGTACCGGGACAGGGTTTGGTCAGCCCCAGCATTTT | CASSTGTGFGQPQHF
TRBJ2-3 | - | - | TRBV11-2 | TGTGCCAGCAGCTTAGGGGGGGGCTTTGGAACGCAGTATTTT | CASSLGGGFGTQYF
TRBJ1-1 | - | TRBD1 | TRBV10-3 | TGTGCCATCGGGGACAGGACGAAAGCTTTCTTT | CAIGDRTKAFF